This T cell receptor beta chain derives from a study of T cells in Graves' hyperthyroidism and ophthalmopathy. There were TCR beta CDR3 regions amplified from RNA transcripts. Carried out on the TCR CDR3, a first-round RT-PCR used the HTBI primer set. One entry per CDR3 protein results from TCRdb running MiXCR on the multiplex PCR reads. The table records approximately 200,000 distinct CDR3 sequences, around 18% of them present only once. This CDR3 contains 17 residues. V was clipped by 3 bases and J by 0 bases, with 12 bases between them. Germline assignment: CDR1 MDHEN and CDR2 SYDVKM. This clonotype occurred many times. Patients between 18 and 65 years old had hyperthyroidism, newly diagnosed and lasting under 2 months. The PBMCs had their origin in roughly 10 ml of fresh peripheral blood.

The sample comprised blood. This sequence originates from a man aged 35-49 years with Graves' hyperthyroidism. J is TRBJ2-6 and V is TRBV28; D gene uncertain. The CDR3 bases are TGTGCCAGCAGTTTGAAGGTGGGGAACTCTGGGGCCAACGTCCTGACTTTC. It codes for CASSLKVGNSGANVLTF.